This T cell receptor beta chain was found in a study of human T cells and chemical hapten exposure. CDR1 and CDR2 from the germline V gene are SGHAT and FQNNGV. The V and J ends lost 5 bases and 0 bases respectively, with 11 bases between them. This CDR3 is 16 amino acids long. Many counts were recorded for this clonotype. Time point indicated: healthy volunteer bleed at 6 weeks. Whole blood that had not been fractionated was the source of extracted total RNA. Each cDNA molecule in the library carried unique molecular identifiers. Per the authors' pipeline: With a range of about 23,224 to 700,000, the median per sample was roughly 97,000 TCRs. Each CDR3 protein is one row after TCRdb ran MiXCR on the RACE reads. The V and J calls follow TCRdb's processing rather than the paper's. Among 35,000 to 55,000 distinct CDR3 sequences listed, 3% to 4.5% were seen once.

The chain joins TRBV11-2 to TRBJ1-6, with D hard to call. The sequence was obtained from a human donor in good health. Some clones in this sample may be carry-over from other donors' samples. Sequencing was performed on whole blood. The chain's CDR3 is CASSPRASSYNSPLHF. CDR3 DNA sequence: TGTGCCAGCAGCCCCCGGGCCAGCTCCTATAATTCACCCCTCCACTTT.